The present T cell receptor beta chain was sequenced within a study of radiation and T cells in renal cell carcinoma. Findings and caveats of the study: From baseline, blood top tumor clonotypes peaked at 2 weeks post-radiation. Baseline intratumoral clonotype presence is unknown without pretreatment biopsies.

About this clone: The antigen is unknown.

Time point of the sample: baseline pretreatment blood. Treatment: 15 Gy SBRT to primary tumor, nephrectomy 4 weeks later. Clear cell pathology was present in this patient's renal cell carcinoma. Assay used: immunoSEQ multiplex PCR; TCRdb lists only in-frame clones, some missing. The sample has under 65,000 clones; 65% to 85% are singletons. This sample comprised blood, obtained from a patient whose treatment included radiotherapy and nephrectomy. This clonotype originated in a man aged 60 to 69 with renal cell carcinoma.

The CDR3 loop reads CASSLIAGGNEQFF. The DNA for the CDR3 is TGTGCCAGCAGCTTAATAGCGGGGGGCAATGAGCAGTTCTTC. The V call is TRBV7-6, the J call TRBJ2-1; 10 bases map to TRBD2. The V segment lost 2 bases and the J segment 6 bases; nucleotides outside the gene matches: 1. This CDR3 has 14 residues. The V gene's germline CDR1 is SGHVS and CDR2 FNYEAQ.